This TCR beta chain came from a study of T-cell memory formation after mild COVID-19. TCRdb ran MiXCR on the 5' RACE reads and lists one entry per CDR3 protein. Here the sample spans approximately 340,000 distinct CDR3 sequences, about a sixth being singletons. The source material was PBMCs or a T cell subset sorted from them (not recorded which). The sequence came from a man between 18 and 29 years old who had mild COVID-19 (a few samples of this study predate the infection). Cell type and time point are not known.

The CDR3, as DNA: TGCAGTGCTCCCGAAGGGGACAGGGGAAATTCCCAGTACTTC. This translates into CSAPEGDRGNSQYF. The chain carries TRBV20-1 and TRBJ2-5; 10 bases are a match to TRBD1. CDR1 and CDR2 (germline): DFQATT, SNEGSKA (reference sequence). CDR3 length: 14 residues. Trimming at V came to 5 bases and at J to 9 bases, leaving 12 bases not matched to a gene.